The clone carrying this T cell receptor beta chain has a count of ten or more. During its preparation, the TCRbeta library received unique molecular identifiers. MiXCR was run by TCRdb on the PCR reads, yielding one entry per CDR3 protein. The sample lists more than 150,000 distinct CDR3 sequences, approximately 6.8% occurring once. This sample was taken from a study of T-cell reconstitution after alpha-beta-depleted transplantation in children. The source material was PBMCs from the stem cell graft donor, sampled from the stem cell graft. The sequence came from a human donor who donated a stem cell graft to a child with Wiskott-Aldrich syndrome.

Here the CDR3 DNA reads TGCGCCAGCAGCCAAGACAGAGGAAACACCATATATTTT. Its translation is CASSQDRGNTIYF. V and J are TRBV4-1 and TRBJ1-3; D ambiguous. The V and J ends lost 0 bases and 4 bases respectively, with 4 bases between them. The CDR3 runs to 13 residues. Germline-derived CDR1 and CDR2 are MGHRA and YSYEKL.